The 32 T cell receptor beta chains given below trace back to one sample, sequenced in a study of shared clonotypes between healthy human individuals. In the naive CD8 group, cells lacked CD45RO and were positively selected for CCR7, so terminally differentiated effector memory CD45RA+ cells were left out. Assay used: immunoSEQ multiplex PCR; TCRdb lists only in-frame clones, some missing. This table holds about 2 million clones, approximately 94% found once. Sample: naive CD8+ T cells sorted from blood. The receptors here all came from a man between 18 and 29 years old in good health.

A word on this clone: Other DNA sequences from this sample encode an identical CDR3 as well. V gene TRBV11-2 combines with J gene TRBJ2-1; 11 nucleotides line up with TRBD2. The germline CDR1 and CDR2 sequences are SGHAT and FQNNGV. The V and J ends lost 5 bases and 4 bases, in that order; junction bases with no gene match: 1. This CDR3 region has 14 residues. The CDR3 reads CASSGLAGYNEQFF. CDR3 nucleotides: TGTGCCAGCAGCGGACTAGCGGGTTACAATGAGCAGTTCTTC.

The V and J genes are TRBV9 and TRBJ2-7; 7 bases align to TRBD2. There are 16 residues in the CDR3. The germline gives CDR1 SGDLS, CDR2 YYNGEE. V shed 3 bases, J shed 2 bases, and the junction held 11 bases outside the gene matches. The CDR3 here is CASSAGEGRPTYEQYF. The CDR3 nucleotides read TGTGCCAGCAGCGCCGGGGAGGGGAGACCGACCTACGAGCAGTACTTC.

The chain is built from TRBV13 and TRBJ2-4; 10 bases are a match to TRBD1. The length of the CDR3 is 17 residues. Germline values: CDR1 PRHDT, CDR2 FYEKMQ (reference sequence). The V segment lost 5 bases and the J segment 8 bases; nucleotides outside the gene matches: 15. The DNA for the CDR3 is TGTGCCAGCAGCCAAACTACCGGGACAGGGGATTTAGACATTCAGTACTTC. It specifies CASSQTTGTGDLDIQYF.

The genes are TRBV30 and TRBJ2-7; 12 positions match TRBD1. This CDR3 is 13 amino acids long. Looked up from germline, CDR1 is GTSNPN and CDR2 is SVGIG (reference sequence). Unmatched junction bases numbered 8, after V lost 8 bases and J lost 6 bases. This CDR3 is CAGTGGEIGEQYF. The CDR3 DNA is TGTGCCGGGACAGGGGGCGAGATTGGCGAGCAGTACTTC.

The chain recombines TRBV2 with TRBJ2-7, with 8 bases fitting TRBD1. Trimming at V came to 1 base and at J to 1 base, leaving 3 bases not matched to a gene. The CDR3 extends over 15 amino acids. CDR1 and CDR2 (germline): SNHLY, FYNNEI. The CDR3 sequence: CASSEGQGWSYEQYF. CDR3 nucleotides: TGTGCCAGCAGTGAAGGACAGGGGTGGTCCTACGAGCAGTACTTC.

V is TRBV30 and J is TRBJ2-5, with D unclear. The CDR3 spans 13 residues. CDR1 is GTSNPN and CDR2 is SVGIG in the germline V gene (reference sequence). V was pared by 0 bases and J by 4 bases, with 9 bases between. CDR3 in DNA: TGTGCCTGGAGTGTAGGGTGGGGAGAGACCCAGTACTTC. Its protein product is CAWSVGWGETQYF.

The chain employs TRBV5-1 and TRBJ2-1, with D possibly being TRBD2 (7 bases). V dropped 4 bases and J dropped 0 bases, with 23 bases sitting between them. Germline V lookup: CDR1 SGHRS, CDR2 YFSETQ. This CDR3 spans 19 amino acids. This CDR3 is CASSPQVIRGASSYNEQFF. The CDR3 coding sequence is TGCGCCAGCAGCCCCCAGGTCATACGGGGGGCGAGCTCCTACAATGAGCAGTTCTTC.

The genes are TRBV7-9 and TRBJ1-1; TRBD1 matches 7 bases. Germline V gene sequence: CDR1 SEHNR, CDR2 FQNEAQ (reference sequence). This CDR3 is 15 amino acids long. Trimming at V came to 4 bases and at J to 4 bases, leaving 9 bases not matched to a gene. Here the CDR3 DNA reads TGTGCCAGCAGCTCCGGGACAGATCTAAGCACTGAAGCTTTCTTT. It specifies CASSSGTDLSTEAFF.

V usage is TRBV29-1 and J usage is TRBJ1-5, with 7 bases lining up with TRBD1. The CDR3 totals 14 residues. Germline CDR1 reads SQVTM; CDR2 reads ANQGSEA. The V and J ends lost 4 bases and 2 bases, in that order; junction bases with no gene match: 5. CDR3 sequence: CSVAGGEGNQPQHF. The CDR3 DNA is TGCAGCGTTGCAGGGGGGGAAGGCAATCAGCCCCAGCATTTT.

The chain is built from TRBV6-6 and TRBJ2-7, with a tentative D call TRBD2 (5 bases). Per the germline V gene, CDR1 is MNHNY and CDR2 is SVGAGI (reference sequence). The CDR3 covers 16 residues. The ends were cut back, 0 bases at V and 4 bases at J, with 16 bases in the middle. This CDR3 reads CASSYSSEGSAYEQYF. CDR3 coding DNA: TGTGCCAGCAGTTACTCGAGTGAAGGGAGCGCGTACGAGCAGTACTTC.

The CDR3 protein is CASSPRDRGTTDNEKLFF. CDR3 DNA: TGTGCCAGCAGCCCTCGGGACAGGGGGACAACTGATAATGAAAAACTGTTTTTT. This chain uses TRBV7-9 with TRBJ1-4; 11 bases are shared with TRBD1. Per germline, CDR1 SEHNR and CDR2 FQNEAQ (reference sequence). Trimming at V came to 5 bases and at J to 4 bases, leaving 12 bases not matched to a gene. The CDR3 extends over 18 amino acids.

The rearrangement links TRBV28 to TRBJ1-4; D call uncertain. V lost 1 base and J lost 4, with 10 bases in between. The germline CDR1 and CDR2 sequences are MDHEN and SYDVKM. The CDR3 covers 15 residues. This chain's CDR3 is CASSLLRVLNEKLFF. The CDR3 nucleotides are TGTGCCAGCAGTTTATTACGGGTACTTAATGAAAAACTGTTTTTT.

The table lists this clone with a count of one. CDR3 protein: CASSLYGTSWADTQYF. The DNA of the CDR3 is TGTGCCAGCAGTTTATATGGGACTAGCTGGGCAGATACGCAGTATTTT. The chain employs TRBV27 and TRBJ2-3, with 9 bases fitting TRBD2. Germline CDR1 reads MNHEY; CDR2 reads SMNVEV (reference sequence). Trimming cost V 1 base and J 4 bases; bases outside gene matches: 6. The CDR3 consists of 16 residues.

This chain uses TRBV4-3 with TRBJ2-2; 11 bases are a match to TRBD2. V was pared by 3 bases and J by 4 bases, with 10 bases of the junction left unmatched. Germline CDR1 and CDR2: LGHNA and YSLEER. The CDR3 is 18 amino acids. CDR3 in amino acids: CASSHLVPGLAATGELFF. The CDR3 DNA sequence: TGCGCCAGCAGCCATCTGGTGCCGGGACTAGCGGCCACCGGGGAGCTGTTTTTT.

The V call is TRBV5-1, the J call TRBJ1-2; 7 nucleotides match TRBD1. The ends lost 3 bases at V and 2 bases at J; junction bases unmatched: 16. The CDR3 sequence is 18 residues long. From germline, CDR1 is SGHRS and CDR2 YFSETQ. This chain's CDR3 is CASSSTSGTATGNYGYTF. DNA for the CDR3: TGCGCCAGCAGCTCTACGTCCGGCACGGCGACAGGGAACTATGGCTACACCTTC. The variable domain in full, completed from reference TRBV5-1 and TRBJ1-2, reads KAGVTQTPRYLIKTRGQQVTLSCSPISGHRSVSWYQQTPGQGLQFLFEYFSETQRNKGNFPGRFSGRQFSNSRSEMNVSTLELGDSALYLCASSSTSGTATGNYGYTFGSGTRLTVV.

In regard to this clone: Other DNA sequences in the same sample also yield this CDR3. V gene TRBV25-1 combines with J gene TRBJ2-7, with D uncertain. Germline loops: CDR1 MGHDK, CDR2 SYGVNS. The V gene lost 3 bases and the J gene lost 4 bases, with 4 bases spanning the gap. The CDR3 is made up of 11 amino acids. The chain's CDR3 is CASSDLYEQYF. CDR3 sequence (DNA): TGTGCCAGCAGTGATTTGTACGAGCAGTACTTC.

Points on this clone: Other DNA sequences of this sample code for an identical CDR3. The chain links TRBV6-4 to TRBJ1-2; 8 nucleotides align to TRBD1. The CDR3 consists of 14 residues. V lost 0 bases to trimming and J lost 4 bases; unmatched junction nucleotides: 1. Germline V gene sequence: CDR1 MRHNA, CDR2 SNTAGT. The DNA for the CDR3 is TGTGCCAGCAGTGACTCAGGGACAGGCTATGGCTACACCTTC. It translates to CASSDSGTGYGYTF.

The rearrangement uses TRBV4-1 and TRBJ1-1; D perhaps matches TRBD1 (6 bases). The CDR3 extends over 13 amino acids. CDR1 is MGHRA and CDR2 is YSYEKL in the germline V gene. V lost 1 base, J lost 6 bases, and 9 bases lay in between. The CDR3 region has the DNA TGCGCCAGCAGCCAAGTCGGACAGCCTGAAGCTTTCTTT. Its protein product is CASSQVGQPEAFF.

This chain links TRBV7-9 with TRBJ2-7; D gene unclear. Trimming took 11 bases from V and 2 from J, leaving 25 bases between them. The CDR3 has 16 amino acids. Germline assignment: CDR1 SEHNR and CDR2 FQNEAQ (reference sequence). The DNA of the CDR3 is TGTGCCTCGGCACCTCCGACGGACCCCAGTCCCTACGAGCAGTACTTC. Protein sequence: CASAPPTDPSPYEQYF.

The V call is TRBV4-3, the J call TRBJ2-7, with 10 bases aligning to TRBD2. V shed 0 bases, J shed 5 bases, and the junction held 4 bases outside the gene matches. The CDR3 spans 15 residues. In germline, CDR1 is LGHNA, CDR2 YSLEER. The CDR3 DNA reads TGCGCCAGCAGCCAAGAACCAGCGGGAGGGCACGAGCAGTACTTC. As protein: CASSQEPAGGHEQYF.

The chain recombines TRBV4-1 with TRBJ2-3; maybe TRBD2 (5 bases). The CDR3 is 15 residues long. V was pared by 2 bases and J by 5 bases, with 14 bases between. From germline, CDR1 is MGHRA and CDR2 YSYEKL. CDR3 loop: CASSQRPGFVDTQYF. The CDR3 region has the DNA TGCGCCAGCAGCCAAAGGCCGGGGTTTGTAGATACGCAGTATTTT.

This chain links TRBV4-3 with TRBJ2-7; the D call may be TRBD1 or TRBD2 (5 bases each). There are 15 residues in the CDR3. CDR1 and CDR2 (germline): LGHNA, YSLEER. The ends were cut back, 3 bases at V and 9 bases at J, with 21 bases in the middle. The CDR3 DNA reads TGCGCCAGCAGCCACCGAGAGGGGTCCCGGGACGGGCAGTACTTC. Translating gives CASSHREGSRDGQYF.

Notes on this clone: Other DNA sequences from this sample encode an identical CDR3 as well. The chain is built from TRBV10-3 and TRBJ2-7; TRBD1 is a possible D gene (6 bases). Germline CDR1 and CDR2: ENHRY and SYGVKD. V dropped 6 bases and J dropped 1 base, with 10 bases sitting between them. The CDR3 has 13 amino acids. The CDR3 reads CAISRDTSYEQYF. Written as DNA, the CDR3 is TGTGCCATCAGCCGGGACACTTCCTACGAGCAGTACTTC.

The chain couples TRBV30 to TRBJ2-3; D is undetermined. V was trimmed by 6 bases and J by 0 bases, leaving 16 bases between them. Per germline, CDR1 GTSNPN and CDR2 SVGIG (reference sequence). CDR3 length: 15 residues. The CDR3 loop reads CACQRILSSTDTQYF. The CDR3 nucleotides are TGTGCCTGCCAACGAATCTTATCTAGCACAGATACGCAGTATTTT.

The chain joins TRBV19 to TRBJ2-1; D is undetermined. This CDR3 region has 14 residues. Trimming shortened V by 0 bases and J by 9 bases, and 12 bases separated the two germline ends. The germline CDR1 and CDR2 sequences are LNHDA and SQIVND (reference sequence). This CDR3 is CASSIESPEPEQFF. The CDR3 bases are TGTGCCAGTAGTATAGAGAGCCCCGAGCCTGAGCAGTTCTTC.

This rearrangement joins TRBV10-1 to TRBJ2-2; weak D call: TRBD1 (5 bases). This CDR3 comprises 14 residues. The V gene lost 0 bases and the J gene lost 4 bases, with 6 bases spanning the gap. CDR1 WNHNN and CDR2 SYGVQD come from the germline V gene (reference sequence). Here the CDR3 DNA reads TGCGCCAGCAGTGAGTCCCAGGGCACCGGGGAGCTGTTTTTT. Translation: CASSESQGTGELFF.

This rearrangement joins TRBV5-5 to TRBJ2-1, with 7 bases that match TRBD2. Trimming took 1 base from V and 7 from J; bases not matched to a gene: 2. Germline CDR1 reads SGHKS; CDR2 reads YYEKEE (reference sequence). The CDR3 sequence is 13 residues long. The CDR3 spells CASSLLAENEQFF. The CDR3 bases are TGTGCCAGCAGCTTGCTAGCGGAGAATGAGCAGTTCTTC. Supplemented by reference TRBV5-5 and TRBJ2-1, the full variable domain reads DAGVTQSPTHLIKTRGQQVTLRCSPISGHKSVSWYQQVLGQGPQFIFQYYEKEERGRGNFPDRFSARQFPNYSSELNVNALLLGDSALYLCASSLLAENEQFFGPGTRLTVL.

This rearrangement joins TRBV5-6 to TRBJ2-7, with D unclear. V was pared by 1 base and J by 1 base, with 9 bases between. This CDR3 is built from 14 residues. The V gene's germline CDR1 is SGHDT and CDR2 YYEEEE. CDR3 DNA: TGTGCCAGCAGCTTGTCCCTTAAATCCTACGAGCAGTACTTC. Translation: CASSLSLKSYEQYF.

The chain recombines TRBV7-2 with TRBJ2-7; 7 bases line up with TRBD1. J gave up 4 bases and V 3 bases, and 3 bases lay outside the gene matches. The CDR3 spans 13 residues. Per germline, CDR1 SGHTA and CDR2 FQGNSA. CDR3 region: CASSFGTVYEQYF. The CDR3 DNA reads TGTGCCAGCAGCTTTGGGACAGTTTACGAGCAGTACTTC.

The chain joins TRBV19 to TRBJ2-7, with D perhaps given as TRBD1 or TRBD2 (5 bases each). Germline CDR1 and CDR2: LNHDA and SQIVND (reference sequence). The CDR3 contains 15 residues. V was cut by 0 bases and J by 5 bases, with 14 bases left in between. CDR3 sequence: CASSIDGTLGDEQYF. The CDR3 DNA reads TGTGCCAGTAGTATAGATGGGACGCTCGGGGACGAGCAGTACTTC. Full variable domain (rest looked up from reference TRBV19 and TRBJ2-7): DGGITQSPKYLFRKEGQNVTLSCEQNLNHDAMYWYRQDPGQGLRLIYYSQIVNDFQKGDIAEGYSVSREKKESFPLTVTSAQKNPTAFYLCASSIDGTLGDEQYFGPGTRLTVT.

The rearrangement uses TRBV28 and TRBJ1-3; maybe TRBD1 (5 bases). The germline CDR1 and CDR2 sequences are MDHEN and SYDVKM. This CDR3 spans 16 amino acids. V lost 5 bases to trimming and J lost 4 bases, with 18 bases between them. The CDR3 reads CASSARKGMNGNTIYF. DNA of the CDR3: TGTGCCAGCAGTGCTAGAAAGGGGATGAACGGAAACACCATATATTTT.

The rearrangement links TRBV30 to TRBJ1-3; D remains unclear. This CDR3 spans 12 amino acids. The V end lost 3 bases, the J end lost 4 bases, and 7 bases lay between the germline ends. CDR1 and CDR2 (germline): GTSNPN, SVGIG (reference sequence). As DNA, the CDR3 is TGTGCCTGGAGCGCCATAGGAAACACCATATATTTT. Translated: CAWSAIGNTIYF. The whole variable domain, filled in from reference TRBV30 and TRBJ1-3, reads SQTIHQWPATLVQPVGSPLSLECTVEGTSNPNLYWYRQAAGRGLQLLFYSVGIGQISSEVPQNLSASRPQDRQFILSSKKLLLSDSGFYLCAWSAIGNTIYFGEGSWLTVV.